The 12 T cell receptor beta chains given below trace back to one sample, sequenced in a study of T cells in Graves' hyperthyroidism and ophthalmopathy. Template material for amplifying TCR beta CDR3 regions consisted of RNA transcripts. In the first-round RT-PCR of the TCR CDR3, the HTBI primer set was used. TCRdb reanalysed the multiplex PCR reads using MiXCR and keeps one entry per CDR3 protein. This table holds about 400,000 distinct CDR3 sequences, about 14% found once. Specimen: blood. These receptors all stem from a man aged 45 to 65 with Graves' ophthalmopathy.

This clonotype was counted ten times or more. The V and J genes are TRBV12-3 or TRBV12-4 and TRBJ2-3; 9 bases agree with TRBD2. The CDR3 is 13 residues long. After removal of 3 bases from V and 12 bases from J, the junction contained 7 bases not matched to a gene. The chain's CDR3 is CASSLAGSGRQYF. The CDR3 nucleotides are TGTGCCAGCAGTTTGGCCGGTAGCGGGAGACAGTATTTT.

This clonotype was observed at least ten times. CDR3 amino acids: CASSLSTAEQYF. As DNA, the CDR3 is TGTGCCAGCAGTTTGTCCACAGCCGAGCAGTACTTC. The J gene is TRBJ2-7, the V gene TRBV28; D not certain. Germline loops: CDR1 MDHEN, CDR2 SYDVKM. This CDR3 is built from 12 residues. Trimming removed 3 bases at V and 6 bases at J, with 9 bases between.

This clonotype was observed at least ten times. The chain employs TRBV29-1 and TRBJ2-3; D gene uncertain. V was pared by 7 bases and J by 4 bases, with 9 bases between. The CDR3 is 11 amino acids. Germline CDR1 reads SQVTM; CDR2 reads ANQGSEA. The CDR3 loop is CSGGFADTQYF. The CDR3 nucleotides are TGCAGCGGAGGTTTCGCAGATACGCAGTATTTT.

There are many counts of this clonotype. J is TRBJ2-7 and V is TRBV6-2 or TRBV6-3; 7 nucleotides align to TRBD1. V lost 8 bases and J lost 7; bases outside the gene matches: 11. CDR1 and CDR2 from the germline V gene are MNHEY and SVGEGT. This CDR3 is built from 13 residues. The CDR3: CASRLQTGPEQYF. CDR3 coding DNA: TGTGCCAGCCGCTTACAGACAGGGCCTGAGCAGTACTTC.

This clonotype was counted ten times or more. The rearrangement joins TRBV5-6 to TRBJ1-1, with 7 bases fitting TRBD1. The CDR3 sequence is 15 residues long. CDR1 and CDR2 (germline): SGHDT, YYEEEE. Losses at the gene ends were 2 bases for V and 3 bases for J; bases not matched to a gene: 7. CDR3 bases: TGTGCCAGCAGCTTTGTAGGGGGCTGGGACACTGAAGCTTTCTTT. Its translation is CASSFVGGWDTEAFF. Combining the CDR3 with reference TRBV5-6 and TRBJ1-1 gives the whole variable domain DAGVTQSPTHLIKTRGQQVTLRCSPKSGHDTVSWYQQALGQGPQFIFQYYEEEERQRGNFPDRFSGHQFPNYSSELNVNALLLGDSALYLCASSFVGGWDTEAFFGQGTRLTVV.

There are many counts of this clonotype. The gene calls are TRBV6-1 and TRBJ2-1, with 9 bases matching TRBD2. V shed 5 bases, J shed 6 bases, and the junction held 11 bases outside the gene matches. The CDR3 runs to 16 residues. CDR1 and CDR2 from the germline V gene are MNHNS and SASEGT. The CDR3 DNA is TGTGCCAGCAGTTTAAGAGGGACTAGCATAGCCAATGAGCAGTTCTTC. Encoded protein: CASSLRGTSIANEQFF.

This clonotype was seen only a few times. The V and J genes are TRBV29-1 and TRBJ1-1; D is unclear. CDR3 length equals 12 residues. Germline V gene lookup returns CDR1 SQVTM and CDR2 ANQGSEA. Trimming pared 6 bases from V and 2 bases from J, leaving 10 bases between. CDR3 nucleotide sequence: TGCAGCGTGAAACCCAGTAACACTGAAGCTTTCTTT. Translation gives CSVKPSNTEAFF.

In its sample, this clonotype was seen many times. V is TRBV28 and J is TRBJ1-5; no clear D. The germline gives CDR1 MDHEN, CDR2 SYDVKM. The CDR3 consists of 15 residues. Trimming took off 3 bases at V and 0 bases at J, with 9 bases between the two ends. The CDR3 here is CASSFRQHSNQPQHF. DNA of the CDR3: TGTGCCAGCAGTTTTCGGCAGCATAGCAATCAGCCCCAGCATTTT.

This clonotype was counted at least ten times. This rearrangement joins TRBV7-2 to TRBJ1-5, with 10 bases lining up with TRBD1. The J segment lost 6 bases and the V segment lost 5 bases, leaving 10 bases of the junction unmatched. The CDR3 totals 16 residues. Germline assignment: CDR1 SGHTA and CDR2 FQGNSA. CDR3 nucleotides: TGTGCCAGCAGCGCGACAGGGGGCTTGCATGGTCAGCCCCAGCATTTT. Residues: CASSATGGLHGQPQHF.

The table lists this clonotype with many counts. The CDR3 loop reads CASSLFGREGLNEQFF. CDR3 sequence (DNA): TGTGCCAGCAGCTTATTCGGGCGGGAGGGGTTAAATGAGCAGTTCTTC. The rearrangement links TRBV11-2 to TRBJ2-1; 9 nucleotides match TRBD2. V lost 2 bases to trimming and J lost 7 bases; unmatched junction nucleotides: 9. CDR3 size: 16 residues. Germline CDR1 is SGHAT and CDR2 is FQNNGV. Full variable domain (remainder filled in from reference TRBV11-2 and TRBJ2-1): EAGVAQSPRYKIIEKRQSVAFWCNPISGHATLYWYQQILGQGPKLLIQFQNNGVVDDSQLPKDRFSAERLKGVDSTLKIQPAKLEDSAVYLCASSLFGREGLNEQFFGPGTRLTVL.

This clonotype has ten or more counts. The gene calls are TRBV3-1 and TRBJ2-1, with TRBD1 matching over 7 bases. The CDR3 runs 13 residues. Germline V CDR1 and CDR2: LGHDT, YNNKEL (reference sequence). The junction had 6 bases not matched to a gene; V was cut back by 0 bases and J by 13 bases. The CDR3 nucleotides are TGTGCCAGCAGCCAAGACAGGGGGTTTTTCCAGTTCTTC. Translation gives CASSQDRGFFQFF.

This clonotype was observed a single time. A single base separates this from a much larger clone, so it may be a read error. The chain uses TRBV27 and TRBJ2-3; D call uncertain. This CDR3 contains 16 residues. CDR1 and CDR2 from the germline V gene are MNHEY and SMNVEV (reference sequence). CDR3 sequence (DNA): TGTGCCAGCAGTTTCTCTTCGGGCCCGGGCACAGATACGCGGTATTTT. This codes for CASSFSSGPGTDTRYF.